Below are 22 T cell receptor beta chains sequenced from a single sample in a study of T cell repertoires in cytomegalovirus infection. TCRdb recomputed calls from the reads with MiXCR, one row per CDR3 protein. Found here are 650,000 to 900,000 distinct CDR3 sequences, about 30% of them singletons; the top ten hold under 15%. For these receptors, no antigen is known. Sample: cultured CD8+ T cells from PBMCs, taken from culture after CMV antigen stimulation. Source of these receptors: a human donor in good health (CMV status not recorded). Some clones in this sample may be carry-over from other donors' samples.

The chain employs TRBV27 and TRBJ1-5; no firm D call. The ends were cut back, 0 bases at V and 4 bases at J, with 10 bases in the middle. The CDR3 runs to 15 residues. Germline-derived CDR1 and CDR2 are MNHEY and SMNVEV (reference sequence). For the CDR3, the DNA is TGTGCCAGCAGTTTATCTCGGCCTTATAATCAGCCCCAGCATTTT. This codes for CASSLSRPYNQPQHF.

This clonotype was seen a handful of times. J is TRBJ1-6 and V is TRBV7-9, with no clear D. Trimming pared 1 base from V and 7 bases from J, leaving 5 bases between. The CDR3 covers 13 residues. From germline, CDR1 is SEHNR and CDR2 FQNEAQ (reference sequence). The CDR3 sequence: CASSLGSNSPLHF. CDR3 sequence (DNA): TGTGCCAGCAGCTTAGGCAGCAATTCACCCCTCCACTTT.

CDR3: CAISESDSTLYGYTF. The CDR3, as DNA: TGTGCCATCAGTGAGTCGGACAGTACCTTGTATGGCTACACCTTC. The genes are TRBV10-3 and TRBJ1-2; possible D gene TRBD1, 6 bases. CDR3 size: 15 residues. Germline lookup yields CDR1 ENHRY and CDR2 SYGVKD. The V end lost 0 bases, the J end lost 5 bases, and 13 bases lay between the germline ends.

J is TRBJ1-1 and V is TRBV6-2 or TRBV6-3; tentative D call: TRBD1 (6 bases). The CDR3 extends over 15 amino acids. V was shortened by 4 bases and J by 3 bases, with 15 bases between the two germline ends. The germline V gene encodes CDR1 MNHEY and CDR2 SVGEGT. CDR3 residues: CASSSRNRVDTEAFF. The CDR3 DNA sequence: TGTGCCAGCAGTTCACGCAACAGGGTGGACACTGAAGCTTTCTTT.

This clonotype appeared many times. The J gene is TRBJ2-5, the V gene TRBV7-2, with TRBD1 matching 9 bases. Germline loops: CDR1 SGHTA, CDR2 FQGNSA. CDR3 length: 17 amino acids. V was clipped by 4 bases and J by 4 bases; unmatched bases: 13. The CDR3 loop reads CASSSGQGTGPVETQYF. Written as DNA, the CDR3 is TGTGCCAGCAGCTCCGGACAGGGGACGGGCCCAGTAGAGACCCAGTACTTC.

The chain's CDR3 is CASTISQMNTEAFF. The CDR3 coding sequence is TGTGCCAGTACCATCAGCCAGATGAACACTGAAGCTTTCTTT. V gene TRBV19 combines with J gene TRBJ1-1, with D unresolved. The V gene's germline CDR1 is LNHDA and CDR2 SQIVND (reference sequence). V was cut by 7 bases and J by 0 bases, with 12 bases left in between. The CDR3 consists of 14 residues.

In its sample, this clonotype was seen a few times. This chain joins TRBV27 and TRBJ2-1; 9 nucleotides line up with TRBD1. The V and J ends lost 7 bases and 5 bases, in that order; junction bases with no gene match: 9. Germline values: CDR1 MNHEY, CDR2 SMNVEV (reference sequence). The CDR3 spans 15 residues. The DNA for the CDR3 is TGTGCCAGCACCCCCGGGACAGGGTTAAACAATGAGCAGTTCTTC. Residues: CASTPGTGLNNEQFF.

This clonotype has just a few counts. This chain links TRBV12-3 or TRBV12-4 with TRBJ2-7; tentatively, D is TRBD2 (7 bases). The CDR3 is made up of 16 amino acids. V was trimmed by 5 bases and J by 3 bases, leaving 20 bases between them. CDR3 bases: TGTGCCAGCAGTCCATGGGGGGGCGACAGCTACTACGAGCAGTACTTC. Its translation: CASSPWGGDSYYEQYF.

The V and J genes are TRBV12-3 or TRBV12-4 and TRBJ1-1, with D possibly TRBD1 on 6 matching bases. The CDR3 has 14 residues. Trimming took 5 bases from V and 1 from J, leaving 11 bases between them. The CDR3 region has the DNA TGTGCCAGCAGTACCACAGGGTGGAACACTGAAGCTTTCTTT. Encoded protein: CASSTTGWNTEAFF.

This clonotype was found many times. The chain links TRBV7-6 to TRBJ2-5; the D gene is possibly TRBD2 (7 bases). Between the trimmed V and J ends, which lost 5 bases and 2 bases, there was a span of 18 bases. The CDR3 contains 16 residues. Germline V CDR1 and CDR2: SGHVS, FNYEAQ. The CDR3 region is CASSPVGGADQETQYF. CDR3 in DNA: TGTGCCAGCAGCCCAGTTGGGGGGGCGGATCAAGAGACCCAGTACTTC.

The V call is TRBV19, the J call TRBJ1-2; possible D gene TRBD1, 6 bases. In germline, CDR1 is LNHDA, CDR2 SQIVND (reference sequence). The CDR3 spans 14 residues. With 1 base removed from V and 2 bases from J, the gap between germline ends came to 8 bases. The CDR3 DNA is TGTGCCAGTAGTATAGGGACAGTCAACTATGGCTACACCTTC. This sequence encodes CASSIGTVNYGYTF.

The V call is TRBV4-2, the J call TRBJ2-1; 7 positions match TRBD2. Germline loops: CDR1 LGHNA, CDR2 YNFKEQ. The CDR3 runs to 16 residues. J was trimmed by 6 bases and V by 4 bases; bases with no gene match: 12. CDR3 nucleotide sequence: TGTGCCAGCAGCCTCCACTTACCCCAGCGGGGCAATGAGCAGTTCTTC. Amino acid sequence: CASSLHLPQRGNEQFF.

Only a few counts were recorded for this clonotype. In DNA form, the CDR3 reads TGTGCCAGCAGTTTTACAGCTCAAGAGACCCAGTACTTC. Translation: CASSFTAQETQYF. The chain combines TRBV27 with TRBJ2-5; D remains unclear. The germline CDR1 and CDR2 sequences are MNHEY and SMNVEV (reference sequence). CDR3 length: 13 amino acids. V was clipped by 3 bases and J by 2 bases, with 7 bases between them.

This clonotype was found a few times. This chain uses TRBV7-9 with TRBJ2-6, with 8 bases that match TRBD1. Per germline, CDR1 SEHNR and CDR2 FQNEAQ (reference sequence). V shed 5 bases, J shed 0 bases, and the junction held 9 bases outside the gene matches. CDR3 length: 18 amino acids. Here the CDR3 DNA reads TGTGCCAGCAGCCTAATCGGACAGGGAAACTCTGGGGCCAACGTCCTGACTTTC. Amino acids: CASSLIGQGNSGANVLTF.

This rearrangement joins TRBV6-2 or TRBV6-3 to TRBJ1-5, with D possibly being TRBD1 (6 bases). CDR1 and CDR2 from the germline V gene are MNHEY and SVGEGT. This CDR3 has 17 residues. Trimming pared 0 bases from V and 0 bases from J, leaving 12 bases between. The DNA of the CDR3 is TGTGCCAGCAGTTACTCGGACAGATCATATAGCAATCAGCCCCAGCATTTT. Translation: CASSYSDRSYSNQPQHF.

The CDR3 loop reads CASTLSQGGTDTQYF. DNA for the CDR3: TGTGCCAGCACACTCTCCCAGGGCGGCACAGATACGCAGTATTTT. The J gene is TRBJ2-3, the V gene TRBV6-5, with a tentative D call TRBD1 (5 bases). Germline V gene data show CDR1 as MNHEY and CDR2 as SVGAGI. V was trimmed by 7 bases and J by 1 base, leaving 15 bases between them. The length of the CDR3 is 15 residues.

J is TRBJ2-2 and V is TRBV27; possibly TRBD2 for D (6 bases). Germline CDR1 reads MNHEY; CDR2 reads SMNVEV (reference sequence). The CDR3 extends over 15 amino acids. Trimming removed 3 bases from V and 4 bases from J, with 12 bases in between. The CDR3 DNA is TGTGCCAGCAGTTTCTTAGGAGGGGTCACCGGGGAGCTGTTTTTT. Translating gives CASSFLGGVTGELFF.

This clonotype was detected a few times. V is TRBV5-6 and J is TRBJ2-1, with TRBD1 identical over 8 bases. The CDR3 is made up of 14 amino acids. J gave up 5 bases and V 3 bases, and 4 bases lay outside the gene matches. Germline V gene sequence: CDR1 SGHDT, CDR2 YYEEEE. CDR3 amino acids: CASSSGQANNEQFF. In DNA form, the CDR3 reads TGTGCCAGCAGCTCGGGACAGGCTAACAATGAGCAGTTCTTC.

In this sample, this clonotype turned up a few times. This chain joins TRBV6-6 and TRBJ1-5; D is perhaps TRBD1 (5 bases). This CDR3 has 20 amino acids. The germline V and J ends were trimmed by 3 bases and 6 bases, with 30 bases remaining between them. Germline-derived CDR1 and CDR2 are MNHNY and SVGAGI (reference sequence). The CDR3: CASSYIVLAGSRGPGQPQHF. The CDR3 nucleotides read TGTGCCAGCAGTTATATCGTTTTGGCAGGCTCGAGGGGCCCAGGTCAGCCCCAGCATTTT.

The V gene is TRBV27, the J gene TRBJ2-3; 9 bases map to TRBD2. Germline V gene data show CDR1 as MNHEY and CDR2 as SMNVEV (reference sequence). J gave up 2 bases and V 7 bases, and 4 bases lay outside the gene matches. The CDR3 totals 14 residues. The CDR3 here is CASIGGGDTDTQYF. In nucleotides, the CDR3 is TGTGCCAGCATCGGCGGGGGGGACACAGATACGCAGTATTTT.

J is TRBJ1-2 and V is TRBV4-2; TRBD1 aligns across 10 bases. CDR3 length equals 15 residues. Germline V gene data show CDR1 as LGHNA and CDR2 as YNFKEQ. Trimming at V came to 4 bases and at J to 4 bases, leaving 6 bases not matched to a gene. CDR3 sequence (DNA): TGTGCCAGCAGCCTCCGGACAGGGGGTAGCTATGGCTACACCTTC. Translation gives CASSLRTGGSYGYTF.

The chain links TRBV5-8 to TRBJ2-1; D is uncertain. Germline V CDR1 and CDR2: SGHTS, YDEGEE. The CDR3 has 16 residues. The V gene lost 0 bases and the J gene lost 3 bases, with 13 bases spanning the gap. CDR3 sequence: CASSLGAANSYNEQFF. The CDR3 DNA reads TGTGCCAGCAGCTTGGGGGCCGCGAATAGCTACAATGAGCAGTTCTTC.